A selection of T cell receptor beta chains follows, all from one sample in a study of blood T cell repertoires in COVID-19. Profiled with immunoSEQ multiplex PCR; TCRdb holds only in-frame clones, not every one. The sample lists roughly 330,000 clones, over 80% occurring once. Material for sequencing was peripheral blood. The receptors derive from a man aged 25 to 40 with COVID-19, enrolled during active disease. CDR3s include the opening cysteine and the closing phenylalanine or tryptophan. A D gene is named only where the DNA matches it firmly. Size tells how often a clone was seen (once, few, many) or the class of an expanded clone, and some rows leave it out.

cdr3_length j_call clone_size v_call d_call cdr3_nt cdr3_aa
15 TRBJ2-2 - TRBV7-9 TRBD1 TGTGCCAGCAGTCCCGGGACAGGGGTTTCCGGGGAGCTGTTTTTT CASSPGTGVSGELFF
13 TRBJ1-1 - TRBV7-2 - TGTGCCAGCAGCTTAGTTCGGGGGGCGCAAGCTTTCTTT CASSLVRGAQAFF
14 TRBJ2-7 - TRBV30 TRBD1 TGTGCCTGGACCAGGACAGGGTTAACCTACGAGCAGTACTTC CAWTRTGLTYEQYF
14 TRBJ2-7 once TRBV7-2 - TGTGCCAGCAGCTTAGTTACGTCGTCGGGGGAGCAGTACTTC CASSLVTSSGEQYF
16 TRBJ1-4 - TRBV19 - TGTGCCAGTAGTATACCCGGCAGGGTTTATAATGAAAAACTGTTTTTT CASSIPGRVYNEKLFF
15 TRBJ1-4 - TRBV7-8 - TGTGCCAGCAGCCCTCGTCGAGGGCCGCTTGTGAAACTGTTTTTT CASSPRRGPLVKLFF
16 TRBJ2-5 - TRBV19 TRBD1 TGTGCCAGTAGTATAAGTACAGGGGGTTGGCAAGAGACCCAGTACTTC CASSISTGGWQETQYF
16 TRBJ1-4 - TRBV7-2 - TGTGCCAGCAGCTTAGGCGTTCCGGCAGTTGCCGAGGAACTGTTTTTT CASSLGVPAVAEELFF
12 TRBJ1-6 - TRBV12-3/TRBV12-4 - TGTGCCAGCACCCGGGAGTTTTCACCCCTCCACTTT CASTREFSPLHF
18 TRBJ2-3 - TRBV9 TRBD1 TGTGCCAGCAGCGTAGCTCCCTCCGAACAGGGGGCGTTAGATACGCAGTATTTT CASSVAPSEQGALDTQYF
18 TRBJ2-3 - TRBV7-2 TRBD2 TGTGCCAGCAGCTTGTCTAGGCGGGCGGGGGGGACCTTTGATACGCAGTATTTT CASSLSRRAGGTFDTQYF
11 TRBJ1-6 - TRBV7-2 TRBD1 TGTGCCAGCAGCACAGGACAGGCTCACCACTTT CASSTGQAHHF
13 TRBJ2-5 - TRBV7-9 - TGTGCCAGCAGCATGGACCCGGGGGAGACCCAGTACTTC CASSMDPGETQYF
17 TRBJ1-4 - TRBV21-1 - TGTGCCAGCAGCAAACGGCCGGAGGGGGCATCGAATGAAAAACTGTTTTTT CASSKRPEGASNEKLFF
12 TRBJ1-4 - TRBV5-4 TRBD1 TGTGCCAGCAGCTTGGGGACAGGACGGTGGGTATTT CASSLGTGRWVF
20 TRBJ2-2 once TRBV7-3 TRBD2 TGTGCCAGCAGCTCCCCGCGACCGGGAGGCGGGAGCGGGTACACCGGGGAGCTGTTTTTT CASSSPRPGGGSGYTGELFF
13 TRBJ1-1 - TRBV18 - TGTGCCAGCTCACCACCCGGACAGCAAGAAGCTTTCTTT CASSPPGQQEAFF
15 TRBJ2-3 - TRBV6-5 TRBD1 TGTGCCAGCAGTAGACAGGGGATTGGCACAGATACGCAGTATTTT CASSRQGIGTDTQYF
15 TRBJ1-1 - TRBV7-9 TRBD1 TGTGCCAGCAGCAACCGGGACAGGGTTCGAACTGAAGCTTTCTTT CASSNRDRVRTEAFF
15 TRBJ1-4 - TRBV28 TRBD1 TGTGCCAGCAGTTCCGACAGGGGAACTAATGAAAAACTGTTTTTT CASSSDRGTNEKLFF
13 TRBJ1-2 - TRBV5-4 - TGTGCCAGCAGCTCGGACTATAACTATGGCTACACCTTC CASSSDYNYGYTF
13 TRBJ2-7 - TRBV5-1 - TGCGCCAGCAGCTTGGTCCAGACTTCTGAGCAGTACTTC CASSLVQTSEQYF
12 TRBJ2-5 - TRBV29-1 - TGCAGCGCCGAAGGTCAGGGCGAGACCCAGTACTTC CSAEGQGETQYF
12 TRBJ1-1 - TRBV7-9 TRBD1 TGTGCCAGCAGCCCAAGGACAGGGGAAGCTTTCTTT CASSPRTGEAFF
14 TRBJ2-1 few TRBV27 - TGTGCCAGCAGTTTATCGAGAGAGGACAATGAGCAGTTCTTC CASSLSREDNEQFF